These 29 T cell receptor beta chains originate from one sample sequenced in a study of immune cell composition in non-small cell lung cancer. Here immunoSEQ multiplex PCR was the method, and the copy in TCRdb shows in-frame clones only, minus some. There are 1,500 to 2,000 clones in the sample; 65% to 85% occur only once, and 8% to 10% lies in the top ten. The same sample was also studied in work on CD4 T cells in lung cancer.

The sequenced sample consisted of lung tumor tissue. These TCRs come from a human donor with non-small cell lung cancer.

J is TRBJ2-3 and V is TRBV11-3, with TRBD2 matching over 9 bases. Losses at the gene ends were 1 base for V and 2 bases for J; bases not matched to a gene: 4. Germline CDR1 reads SGHNT; CDR2 reads YENEEA. This CDR3 has 16 residues. The CDR3 here is CASSLGASGDTDTQYF. The CDR3 bases are TGTGCCAGCAGCTTAGGCGCTAGCGGGGACACAGATACGCAGTATTTT.

A word on this clone: The same CDR3 can be traced to other DNA sequences in this sample. The genes are TRBV14 and TRBJ1-2; D perhaps matches TRBD1 (6 bases). This CDR3 has 13 amino acids. Germline CDR1 is SGHDN and CDR2 is FVKESK. V lost 1 base, J lost 6 bases, and 9 bases lay in between. CDR3 coding DNA: TGTGCCAGCAGCCAAGCAGGGGTGCATGGCTACACCTTC. Translating it yields CASSQAGVHGYTF.

The chain couples TRBV7-9 to TRBJ1-3; no clear D gene. Trimming pared 1 base from V and 0 bases from J, leaving 10 bases between. Per germline, CDR1 SEHNR and CDR2 FQNEAQ (reference sequence). This CDR3 region has 16 residues. The CDR3 loop is CASSLVSRSSGNTIYF. CDR3 nucleotide sequence: TGTGCCAGCAGCTTAGTCAGTCGCAGCTCTGGAAACACCATATATTTT. Drawing the rest from reference TRBV7-9 and TRBJ1-3, the complete variable domain is DTGVSQNPRHKITKRGQNVTFRCDPISEHNRLYWYRQTLGQGPEFLTYFQNEAQLEKSRLLSDRFSAERPKGSFSTLEIQRTEQGDSAMYLCASSLVSRSSGNTIYFGEGSWLTVV.

This chain uses TRBV30 with TRBJ2-5; 9 nucleotides match TRBD2. With 0 bases clipped from V and 4 bases from J, the junction kept 9 bases outside the gene matches. CDR3 length equals 16 residues. Per germline, CDR1 GTSNPN and CDR2 SVGIG (reference sequence). The CDR3 region is CAWSVLRSGGRETQYF. Here the CDR3 DNA reads TGTGCCTGGAGTGTACTCCGGAGCGGGGGGAGAGAGACCCAGTACTTC.

By sample fraction, this clone is large. V is TRBV13 and J is TRBJ1-2; 7 positions agree with TRBD1. This CDR3 is 15 amino acids long. Per germline, CDR1 PRHDT and CDR2 FYEKMQ (reference sequence). V shed 4 bases, J shed 3 bases, and the junction held 8 bases outside the gene matches. For the CDR3, the DNA is TGTGCCAGCAGCTCAAGGGGGACAGTTTACTATGGCTACACCTTC. It is translated as CASSSRGTVYYGYTF.

The chain joins TRBV7-2 to TRBJ2-2, with 12 bases that match TRBD2. From germline, CDR1 is SGHTA and CDR2 FQGNSA. This CDR3 region has 19 residues. V lost 5 bases to trimming and J lost 4 bases; unmatched junction nucleotides: 14. DNA for the CDR3: TGTGCCAGCAGCAACCTTGGACTAGCGGGGCGAGGCGGCACCGGGGAGCTGTTTTTT. Translated, it gives CASSNLGLAGRGGTGELFF.

This chain connects TRBV14 to TRBJ1-2, with 11 bases aligning to TRBD1. The CDR3 has 16 residues. V shed 5 bases and J 3 bases; nucleotides not matched to a gene: 8. CDR1 is SGHDN, CDR2 FVKESK, per germline. The CDR3 nucleotides read TGTGCCAGCAGCGCCACCGGACAGGGGGCCTACTATGGCTACACCTTC. Translated, it gives CASSATGQGAYYGYTF.

V gene TRBV6-4 combines with J gene TRBJ2-1, with 12 bases lining up with TRBD2. The ends lost 0 bases at V and 10 bases at J; junction bases unmatched: 7. Germline V CDR1 and CDR2: MRHNA, SNTAGT. There are 16 residues in the CDR3. The CDR3 region is CASSDSLAGGYGEQFF. The CDR3 region has the DNA TGTGCCAGCAGTGACTCGCTAGCGGGGGGGTACGGGGAGCAGTTCTTC.

This chain links TRBV9 with TRBJ2-1; 13 bases are a match to TRBD2. CDR1 is SGDLS, CDR2 YYNGEE, per germline. J was trimmed by 10 bases and V by 4 bases; bases with no gene match: 5. CDR3 size: 14 residues. CDR3 loop: CASSTSGGAWEQFF. As DNA, the CDR3 is TGTGCCAGCAGCACTAGCGGGGGGGCCTGGGAGCAGTTCTTC.

V is TRBV15 and J is TRBJ2-3, with 9 positions matching TRBD1. Germline CDR1 reads LNHNV; CDR2 reads YYDKDF (reference sequence). V was clipped by 3 bases and J by 4 bases; unmatched bases: 5. This CDR3 is 15 amino acids long. The CDR3 DNA follows: TGTGCCACCAGCAGGGGGACAGGGTTGGCAGATACGCAGTATTTT. It translates to CATSRGTGLADTQYF.

The rearrangement links TRBV5-1 to TRBJ1-2, with 7 bases aligning to TRBD1. In germline, CDR1 is SGHRS, CDR2 YFSETQ. V was pared by 3 bases and J by 3 bases, with 2 bases of the junction left unmatched. CDR3 size: 13 residues. CDR3 amino acids: CASSSTGDYGYTF. The CDR3 DNA reads as TGCGCCAGCAGCTCAACAGGGGACTATGGCTACACCTTC.

The J gene is TRBJ1-2, the V gene TRBV28, with 7 bases aligning to TRBD1. Germline assignment: CDR1 MDHEN and CDR2 SYDVKM. This CDR3 has 15 amino acids. Germline trimming cut 1 base from V and 4 bases from J; bases unmatched to any gene: 6. This CDR3 is CASSLFPDRAYGYTF. The CDR3 bases are TGTGCCAGCAGTTTATTCCCCGACAGGGCCTATGGCTACACCTTC.

The chain joins TRBV7-3 to TRBJ2-5; maybe TRBD2 (6 bases). The germline V and J ends were trimmed by 1 base and 3 bases, with 9 bases remaining between them. The CDR3 sequence is 14 residues long. Germline V gives CDR1 SGHTA, CDR2 FQGTGA. The CDR3 nucleotides read TGTGCCAGCAGCTTAAATAGCGGAGAAGAGACCCAGTACTTC. Translation gives CASSLNSGEETQYF.

This rearrangement joins TRBV11-3 to TRBJ2-5, with a possible D match to TRBD2 (6 bases). The CDR3 is 14 residues long. Germline V gene data show CDR1 as SGHNT and CDR2 as YENEEA. V lost 5 bases and J lost 5, with 15 bases in between. CDR3 amino acids: CASSPLGAGETQYF. CDR3 nucleotide sequence: TGTGCCAGCAGCCCACTAGGGGCGGGGGAGACCCAGTACTTC.

The rearrangement joins TRBV18 to TRBJ1-6; possible D gene TRBD1, 5 bases. Per germline, CDR1 KGHSH and CDR2 LQKENI. V dropped 3 bases and J dropped 7 bases, with 13 bases sitting between them. The CDR3 is 15 amino acids. The DNA for the CDR3 is TGTGCCAGCTCACCCTCAACAGGCCTGAATTCACCCCTCCACTTT. It translates to CASSPSTGLNSPLHF. Using reference TRBV18 and TRBJ1-6 for the parts outside the CDR3, the full variable domain is NAGVMQNPRHLVRRRGQEARLRCSPMKGHSHVYWYRQLPEEGLKFMVYLQKENIIDESGMPKERFSAEFPKEGPSILRIQQVVRGDSAAYFCASSPSTGLNSPLHFGNGTRLTVT.

The rearrangement uses TRBV5-1 and TRBJ1-1; D unclear. The CDR3 contains 12 residues. Germline-derived CDR1 and CDR2 are SGHRS and YFSETQ. The V and J ends lost 4 bases and 0 bases respectively, with 4 bases between them. CDR3 sequence reads: CASSRVNTEAFF. In nucleotides, the CDR3 is TGCGCCAGCAGCCGAGTGAACACTGAAGCTTTCTTT. Full variable domain (missing parts from reference TRBV5-1 and TRBJ1-1): KAGVTQTPRYLIKTRGQQVTLSCSPISGHRSVSWYQQTPGQGLQFLFEYFSETQRNKGNFPGRFSGRQFSNSRSEMNVSTLELGDSALYLCASSRVNTEAFFGQGTRLTVV.

The rearrangement joins TRBV27 to TRBJ1-6, with D unresolved. The CDR3 contains 16 residues. CDR1 and CDR2 from the germline V gene are MNHEY and SMNVEV (reference sequence). The V end was cut by 5 bases, the J end by 7 bases, with 18 bases between. CDR3 protein: CASSVRPPWENSPLHF. The CDR3 bases are TGTGCCAGCAGTGTACGGCCCCCTTGGGAGAATTCACCCCTCCACTTT.

The V gene is TRBV5-6, the J gene TRBJ1-2; possibly TRBD1 for D (6 bases). Between the trimmed V and J ends, which lost 7 bases and 2 bases, there was a span of 21 bases. The CDR3 runs 16 residues. The germline CDR1 and CDR2 sequences are SGHDT and YYEEEE. CDR3 coding DNA: TGTGCCAGCCTCGTAAAAGCCGGGACATCGAACTATGGCTACACCTTC. Translating it yields CASLVKAGTSNYGYTF.

This chain connects TRBV5-5 to TRBJ1-2; a possible D gene is TRBD1 (6 bases). Germline V CDR1 and CDR2: SGHKS, YYEKEE (reference sequence). There are 15 residues in the CDR3. Between the trimmed V and J ends, which lost 0 bases and 4 bases, there was a span of 13 bases. The CDR3, as DNA: TGTGCCAGCAGCTTGGGACGGACAGTTGGCTATGGCTACACCTTC. It translates to CASSLGRTVGYGYTF.

This chain links TRBV9 with TRBJ2-6; TRBD2 agrees at 7 bases. The CDR3 loop spans 15 amino acids. With 3 bases clipped from V and 1 base from J, the junction kept 1 base outside the gene matches. Germline V gene sequence: CDR1 SGDLS, CDR2 YYNGEE. CDR3 amino acids: CASSAGGSGANVLTF. The CDR3, as DNA: TGTGCCAGCAGCGCCGGGGGGTCTGGGGCCAACGTCCTGACTTTC.

V is TRBV11-2 and J is TRBJ2-7, with TRBD1 matching over 8 bases. This CDR3 has 15 residues. Germline V lookup: CDR1 SGHAT, CDR2 FQNNGV. The ends lost 5 bases at V and 3 bases at J; junction bases unmatched: 9. CDR3: CASSRIGQGGYEQYF. The CDR3 DNA reads as TGTGCCAGCAGCCGTATCGGACAGGGAGGCTACGAGCAGTACTTC.

This rearrangement joins TRBV7-2 to TRBJ2-5; 11 nucleotides line up with TRBD2. The CDR3 is 15 residues long. V gave up 0 bases and J gave up 5 bases; unmatched junction bases: 2. Germline lookup yields CDR1 SGHTA and CDR2 FQGNSA. The CDR3 sequence: CASSLALAGVETQYF. The CDR3 bases are TGTGCCAGCAGCTTAGCACTAGCGGGGGTGGAGACCCAGTACTTC.

V gene TRBV2 combines with J gene TRBJ1-2; maybe TRBD1 (5 bases). Trimming pared 6 bases from V and 8 bases from J, leaving 13 bases between. Germline V gene data show CDR1 as SNHLY and CDR2 as FYNNEI. The CDR3 totals 12 residues. Here the CDR3 reads CASRGGRDGYTF. CDR3 nucleotides: TGTGCCAGCAGGGGGGGAAGGGACGGCTACACCTTC.

The genes are TRBV7-9 and TRBJ1-2; weak D call: TRBD1 (6 bases). The CDR3 length is 15 residues. Trimming pared 5 bases from V and 0 bases from J, leaving 13 bases between. Germline V gene lookup returns CDR1 SEHNR and CDR2 FQNEAQ (reference sequence). CDR3: CASSQMDSANYGYTF. In DNA, the CDR3 is TGTGCCAGCAGCCAAATGGACAGCGCTAACTATGGCTACACCTTC.

This clone occurred a few times. This chain links TRBV6-5 with TRBJ1-2; the D gene is possibly TRBD1 (5 bases). Trimming took 2 bases from V and 6 from J, leaving 16 bases between them. In germline, CDR1 is MNHEY, CDR2 SVGAGI. The CDR3 extends over 15 amino acids. For the CDR3, the DNA is TGTGCCAGCAGTTACCTGGAGGGGCGACTAAATGGCTACACCTTC. Its protein product is CASSYLEGRLNGYTF.

The genes are TRBV11-2 and TRBJ2-1; 9 bases are shared with TRBD2. Looked up from germline, CDR1 is SGHAT and CDR2 is FQNNGV. V was pared by 2 bases and J by 7 bases, with 9 bases of the junction left unmatched. The CDR3 loop spans 16 amino acids. The DNA of the CDR3 is TGTGCCAGCAGCTTACTGGGCGGGGGGGCCATTAATGAGCAGTTCTTC. Translated: CASSLLGGGAINEQFF.

This rearrangement joins TRBV27 to TRBJ2-3; D gene ambiguous. CDR3 size: 15 residues. The germline V gene has CDR1 MNHEY and CDR2 SMNVEV (reference sequence). V was shortened by 6 bases and J by 0 bases, with 13 bases between the two germline ends. CDR3 sequence (DNA): TGTGCCAGCAGCCCCCGCACTGCGAGCACAGATACGCAGTATTTT. This translates into CASSPRTASTDTQYF.

The sample holds a few counts of this clone. This chain connects TRBV27 to TRBJ2-2; 11 positions agree with TRBD1. Germline CDR1 and CDR2: MNHEY and SMNVEV (reference sequence). This CDR3 is built from 13 residues. The junction had 4 bases not matched to a gene; V was cut back by 9 bases and J by 7 bases. CDR3 nucleotides: TGTGCCAGTATGGGACAGGGGGGCGGGGAGCTGTTTTTT. Translation gives CASMGQGGGELFF.

The V and J genes are TRBV6-5 and TRBJ1-1, with D possibly being TRBD1 (5 bases). Germline V gives CDR1 MNHEY, CDR2 SVGAGI. The CDR3 consists of 12 residues. Deletions cut 0 bases from V and 10 bases from J, with 9 bases between. CDR3 region: CASSYSGQGAFF. The DNA for the CDR3 is TGTGCCAGCAGTTACTCCGGCCAGGGAGCTTTCTTT.